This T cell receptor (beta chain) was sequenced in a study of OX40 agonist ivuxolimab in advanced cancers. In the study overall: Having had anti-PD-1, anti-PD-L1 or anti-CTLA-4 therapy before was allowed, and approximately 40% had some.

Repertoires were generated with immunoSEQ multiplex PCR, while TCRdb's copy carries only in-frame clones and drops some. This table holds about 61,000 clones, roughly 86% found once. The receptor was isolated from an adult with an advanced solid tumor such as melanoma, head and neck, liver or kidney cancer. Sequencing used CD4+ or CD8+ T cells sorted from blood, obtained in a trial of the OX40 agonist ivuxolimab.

CDR3 DNA sequence: TGTGCCAGCAGGGAGACACGGAATCAGCCCCAGCATTTT. It codes for CASRETRNQPQHF. This sequence joins TRBV6-1 and TRBJ1-5; unclear D gene. Trimming pared 6 bases from V and 4 bases from J, leaving 10 bases between. The CDR3 is 13 residues long. Germline CDR1 reads MNHNS; CDR2 reads SASEGT.